Presented here are 5 T cell receptor beta chains from one specimen sequenced in a study of shared clonotypes between healthy human individuals. The method was immunoSEQ multiplex PCR; TCRdb's version includes in-frame clones alone and lacks a portion of them. Of about 1,500,000 clones listed, over 95% are singletons. Sequences were obtained from naive CD4+ T cells sorted from blood. Specified subset: CD45RA+ positively selected. The receptors stem from a man aged 25-45 years in good health.

CDR3 nucleotide sequence: TGCGCCAGCAGCCAAGGAGGGGGGCAGGTCACTGAAGCTTTCTTT. Translation: CASSQGGGQVTEAFF. The chain employs TRBV5-1 and TRBJ1-1, with D tentatively TRBD1 (6 bases). The germline CDR1 and CDR2 sequences are SGHRS and YFSETQ. The CDR3 covers 15 residues. V was shortened by 4 bases and J by 4 bases, with 17 bases between the two germline ends.

This clone was seen once. This chain uses TRBV9 with TRBJ1-2, with 9 bases fitting TRBD1. The CDR3 is 16 residues long. V trimming: 1 base; J trimming: 4 bases; junction bases outside the gene matches: 8. CDR1 is SGDLS, CDR2 YYNGEE, per germline. The CDR3 nucleotides are TGTGCCAGCAGCGTATCCACCGGGGACAGGGTCTATGGCTACACCTTC. Protein sequence: CASSVSTGDRVYGYTF.

The gene calls are TRBV7-2 and TRBJ2-5; D perhaps matches TRBD1 (7 bases). The V and J ends lost 7 bases and 4 bases respectively, with 13 bases between them. Per germline, CDR1 SGHTA and CDR2 FQGNSA. This CDR3 is built from 13 residues. DNA for the CDR3: TGTGCCAGCACCCCAGGGGGGAGAGAGACCCAGTACTTC. Amino acids: CASTPGGRETQYF.

V and J are TRBV5-6 and TRBJ2-1; 9 nucleotides match TRBD1. Germline CDR1 SGHDT, CDR2 YYEEEE. The CDR3 contains 14 residues. V lost 4 bases and J lost 8; bases outside the gene matches: 7. The CDR3 bases are TGTGCCAGCAGCCCGGGACAGGGTCAGCATGAGCAGTTCTTC. This translates into CASSPGQGQHEQFF.

The gene calls are TRBV30 and TRBJ1-2; 10 bases are shared with TRBD1. Per the germline V gene, CDR1 is GTSNPN and CDR2 is SVGIG (reference sequence). The CDR3 consists of 13 residues. V was pared by 2 bases and J by 5 bases, with 2 bases of the junction left unmatched. In DNA form, the CDR3 reads TGTGCCTGGAGTTCGGGACAGGGGTATGGCTACACCTTC. Its translation is CAWSSGQGYGYTF.